Below, 30 T cell receptor beta chains from the same sample are listed, as sequenced in a study of shared clonotypes between healthy human individuals. Using immunoSEQ multiplex PCR, the repertoire was profiled, and TCRdb retains in-frame clones only, with some absent. Among around 2.1 million clones listed, around 95% were seen once. Sequencing was performed on naive CD4+ T cells sorted from blood. Subset denoted: CD45RA+ positively selected. These receptor sequences come from a man aged 18 to 30 in good health.

The V call is TRBV7-3, the J call TRBJ2-1, with TRBD2 matching over 9 bases. V lost 0 bases, J lost 6 bases, and 3 bases stayed unmatched. Germline loops: CDR1 SGHTA, CDR2 FQGTGA. This CDR3 has 15 amino acids. CDR3 bases: TGTGCCAGCAGCTTAACAAGCGGGGGGTCCAATGAGCAGTTCTTC. Its translation is CASSLTSGGSNEQFF.

Here the CDR3 reads CASSHGTSGSYEQYF. The CDR3 DNA reads TGTGCCAGCAGCCATGGGACTAGCGGGAGTTACGAGCAGTACTTC. V gene TRBV28 combines with J gene TRBJ2-7; 14 bases line up with TRBD2. J lost 4 bases, V lost 6 bases, and 5 bases had no gene match. Per the germline V gene, CDR1 is MDHEN and CDR2 is SYDVKM. The CDR3 totals 15 residues.

The CDR3 DNA reads TGTGCCAGCAGCCTAAGCGGGGGGGTCAGCATTCAGTACTTC. Residues: CASSLSGGVSIQYF. This chain links TRBV7-2 with TRBJ2-4; 10 positions agree with TRBD2. Germline trimming cut 5 bases from V and 9 bases from J; bases unmatched to any gene: 7. The CDR3 consists of 14 residues. CDR1 and CDR2 (germline): SGHTA, FQGNSA.

This rearrangement joins TRBV5-1 to TRBJ2-7; 10 positions agree with TRBD1. Germline assignment: CDR1 SGHRS and CDR2 YFSETQ. The CDR3 has 16 amino acids. V trimming: 2 bases; J trimming: 0 bases; junction bases outside the gene matches: 5. The CDR3, as DNA: TGCGCCAGCAGCTTCGGGGACAGGGGTGGCTCCTACGAGCAGTACTTC. Translating it yields CASSFGDRGGSYEQYF. The entire variable domain, with the rest obtained from reference TRBV5-1 and TRBJ2-7, is as follows: KAGVTQTPRYLIKTRGQQVTLSCSPISGHRSVSWYQQTPGQGLQFLFEYFSETQRNKGNFPGRFSGRQFSNSRSEMNVSTLELGDSALYLCASSFGDRGGSYEQYFGPGTRLTVT.

This chain uses TRBV7-9 with TRBJ2-2; 7 bases fit TRBD1. This CDR3 has 15 amino acids. Trimming took 3 bases from V and 1 from J; bases not matched to a gene: 2. Germline V CDR1 and CDR2: SEHNR, FQNEAQ (reference sequence). CDR3 sequence: CASSLGQLNTGELFF. In nucleotides, the CDR3 is TGTGCCAGCAGCTTGGGACAGCTGAACACCGGGGAGCTGTTTTTT.

V is TRBV5-6 and J is TRBJ1-1; tentatively, D is TRBD1 (5 bases). The CDR3 contains 14 residues. Germline V gene sequence: CDR1 SGHDT, CDR2 YYEEEE. The V end was cut by 2 bases, the J end by 0 bases, with 8 bases between. CDR3 coding DNA: TGTGCCAGCAGCTTCCGACAGATGAACACTGAAGCTTTCTTT. It translates to CASSFRQMNTEAFF. Together with reference TRBV5-6 and TRBJ1-1, the CDR3 gives the full variable domain: DAGVTQSPTHLIKTRGQQVTLRCSPKSGHDTVSWYQQALGQGPQFIFQYYEEEERQRGNFPDRFSGHQFPNYSSELNVNALLLGDSALYLCASSFRQMNTEAFFGQGTRLTVV.

The rearrangement uses TRBV4-1 and TRBJ2-6; D remains ambiguous. Deletions cut 0 bases from V and 10 bases from J, with 10 bases between. Germline-derived CDR1 and CDR2 are MGHRA and YSYEKL. The CDR3 covers 14 residues. CDR3 loop: CASSQDAGTNVLTF. The CDR3 DNA is TGCGCCAGCAGCCAAGATGCAGGAACTAACGTCCTGACTTTC.

This chain connects TRBV5-8 to TRBJ1-1; 7 positions match TRBD1. With V trimmed by 4 bases and J by 0 bases, 3 bases remained unmatched. The CDR3 covers 14 residues. The V gene's germline CDR1 is SGHTS and CDR2 YDEGEE. The CDR3: CASSVGQMNTEAFF. CDR3 coding DNA: TGTGCCAGCAGCGTGGGACAGATGAACACTGAAGCTTTCTTT.

The rearrangement uses TRBV2 and TRBJ1-2; no reliable D call. The CDR3 runs to 13 residues. Trimming pared 6 bases from V and 7 bases from J, leaving 15 bases between. Looked up from germline, CDR1 is SNHLY and CDR2 is FYNNEI. CDR3 amino acids: CASRADLSPGYTF. The DNA for the CDR3 is TGTGCCAGCAGGGCAGACCTGAGCCCTGGCTACACCTTC. Drawing the rest from reference TRBV2 and TRBJ1-2, the complete variable domain is EPEVTQTPSHQVTQMGQEVILRCVPISNHLYFYWYRQILGQKVEFLVSFYNNEISEKSEIFDDQFSVERPDGSNFTLKIRSTKLEDSAMYFCASRADLSPGYTFGSGTRLTVV.

The CDR3 here is CASSPTTGHSGANVLTF. CDR3 DNA sequence: TGTGCCAGCAGCCCGACAACGGGGCACTCTGGGGCCAACGTCCTGACTTTC. The chain employs TRBV9 and TRBJ2-6; D may be TRBD1 or TRBD2 (5 bases each). Germline V CDR1 and CDR2: SGDLS, YYNGEE. The CDR3 totals 17 residues. Trimming left V 4 bases short and J 0 bases short, with 14 bases between.

About this clone: The sample carries other DNA sequences with the same CDR3. This chain uses TRBV5-1 with TRBJ1-1; the match to TRBD1 covers 10 bases. The CDR3 is 14 amino acids. From germline, CDR1 is SGHRS and CDR2 YFSETQ. V lost 3 bases and J lost 4; bases outside the gene matches: 3. This chain's CDR3 is CASSSRTGGTEAFF. CDR3 sequence (DNA): TGCGCCAGCAGCTCCCGGACAGGGGGCACTGAAGCTTTCTTT.

The V call is TRBV6-1, the J call TRBJ2-7; D is ambiguous. In germline, CDR1 is MNHNS, CDR2 SASEGT. The CDR3 is 12 residues long. V lost 4 bases, J lost 9 bases, and 13 bases lay in between. DNA for the CDR3: TGTGCCAGCAGTGGAGAAGGGCCGGTGCAGTACTTC. Its protein product is CASSGEGPVQYF.

The V call is TRBV5-6, the J call TRBJ1-1; D perhaps matches TRBD1 (5 bases). The CDR3 consists of 15 residues. Germline V CDR1 and CDR2: SGHDT, YYEEEE. Trimming cost V 0 bases and J 0 bases, with 9 bases left between them. This CDR3 reads CASSLEGSMNTEAFF. CDR3 nucleotide sequence: TGTGCCAGCAGCTTGGAGGGGAGCATGAACACTGAAGCTTTCTTT.

The chain joins TRBV7-9 to TRBJ1-2; no clear D. The CDR3 sequence is 16 residues long. Trimming stripped 5 bases from V and 1 base from J, with 17 bases between. Germline assignment: CDR1 SEHNR and CDR2 FQNEAQ (reference sequence). CDR3 DNA sequence: TGTGCCAGCAGCCCCCCCCGGGTCCTCCGTAACTATGGCTACACCTTC. Amino acids: CASSPPRVLRNYGYTF.

The chain employs TRBV30 and TRBJ1-5; D is ambiguous. The V gene lost 3 bases and the J gene lost 4 bases, with 7 bases spanning the gap. This CDR3 spans 12 amino acids. Germline assignment: CDR1 GTSNPN and CDR2 SVGIG (reference sequence). Here the CDR3 DNA reads TGTGCCTGGAGGGTGGGGAATCAGCCCCAGCATTTT. Protein product: CAWRVGNQPQHF.

This chain connects TRBV4-1 to TRBJ1-1, with no clear D. CDR1 is MGHRA, CDR2 YSYEKL, per germline. Deletions cut 0 bases from V and 6 bases from J, with 11 bases between. This CDR3 is built from 14 residues. The CDR3 is CASSQDLGSAEAFF. In DNA, the CDR3 is TGCGCCAGCAGCCAAGATCTGGGGAGCGCTGAAGCTTTCTTT.

The chain couples TRBV5-8 to TRBJ1-2, with no clear D. V was cut by 7 bases and J by 0 bases, with 16 bases left in between. The CDR3 contains 15 residues. The germline V gene has CDR1 SGHTS and CDR2 YDEGEE. This CDR3 is CASLDIREPNYGYTF. CDR3 DNA: TGTGCCAGCCTTGACATCCGGGAGCCTAACTATGGCTACACCTTC.

The J gene is TRBJ1-1, the V gene TRBV29-1, with 8 positions matching TRBD1. CDR1 is SQVTM and CDR2 is ANQGSEA in the germline V gene. Trimming removed 5 bases from V and 3 bases from J; junction bases left unmatched: 11. The CDR3 is 15 amino acids. DNA for the CDR3: TGCAGCGTTACCCTACAGGGGGGGGGAGACACTGAAGCTTTCTTT. It codes for CSVTLQGGGDTEAFF.

V is TRBV5-1 and J is TRBJ2-7; 7 bases are shared with TRBD2. This CDR3 comprises 15 residues. J lost 5 bases, V lost 1 base, and 9 bases had no gene match. The germline CDR1 and CDR2 sequences are SGHRS and YFSETQ. CDR3 sequence reads: CASSLTRTSVHEQYF. The CDR3 region has the DNA TGCGCCAGCAGCTTGACGCGGACTAGTGTCCACGAGCAGTACTTC.

The rearrangement links TRBV6-5 to TRBJ1-1; D unclear. This CDR3 is 15 amino acids long. Looked up from germline, CDR1 is MNHEY and CDR2 is SVGAGI. Trimming took 0 bases from V and 0 from J, leaving 8 bases between them. The CDR3 bases are TGTGCCAGCAGTTACTCGATTAGGTTGAACACTGAAGCTTTCTTT. Translation: CASSYSIRLNTEAFF.

This clone occurred once. The CDR3 DNA sequence: TGTGCCAGCAGCCGCGGACTAGACAGTCCCAGCTCCTACGAGCAGTACTTC. Protein sequence: CASSRGLDSPSSYEQYF. The V call is TRBV13, the J call TRBJ2-7; TRBD2 aligns across 7 bases. V lost 5 bases, J lost 0 bases, and 13 bases stayed unmatched. CDR3 size: 17 residues. Germline lookup yields CDR1 PRHDT and CDR2 FYEKMQ (reference sequence).

The chain couples TRBV11-3 to TRBJ2-5; 15 bases agree with TRBD2. J was trimmed by 4 bases and V by 0 bases; bases with no gene match: 6. The length of the CDR3 is 18 residues. CDR1 SGHNT and CDR2 YENEEA come from the germline V gene. The CDR3 sequence is CASSLDKRGLAGGETQYF. The CDR3 DNA reads as TGTGCCAGCAGCTTAGACAAACGGGGACTAGCGGGAGGAGAGACCCAGTACTTC.

Worth noting for this clone: Other DNA sequences in this specimen translate into the identical CDR3. The J gene is TRBJ2-5, the V gene TRBV5-1, with D hard to call. Trimming left V 0 bases short and J 1 base short, with 4 bases between. The germline V gene encodes CDR1 SGHRS and CDR2 YFSETQ. This CDR3 spans 13 amino acids. The CDR3 region has the DNA TGCGCCAGCAGCTTGGTCTCCCAAGAGACCCAGTACTTC. This codes for CASSLVSQETQYF. The full variable domain, its missing parts supplied by reference TRBV5-1 and TRBJ2-5, is KAGVTQTPRYLIKTRGQQVTLSCSPISGHRSVSWYQQTPGQGLQFLFEYFSETQRNKGNFPGRFSGRQFSNSRSEMNVSTLELGDSALYLCASSLVSQETQYFGPGTRLLVL.

A single count supports this clone. The chain recombines TRBV4-1 with TRBJ1-4, with 9 bases fitting TRBD1. The CDR3 length is 18 residues. The V segment lost 4 bases and the J segment 7 bases; nucleotides outside the gene matches: 16. Germline V gene data show CDR1 as MGHRA and CDR2 as YSYEKL. CDR3 residues: CASSRLGQGLSLGEKLFF. The DNA for the CDR3 is TGCGCCAGCAGCCGACTGGGACAGGGACTTTCGTTGGGTGAAAAACTGTTTTTT.

V and J are TRBV5-1 and TRBJ1-5; D call uncertain. Germline V gene sequence: CDR1 SGHRS, CDR2 YFSETQ. Trimming took off 0 bases at V and 3 bases at J, with 10 bases between the two ends. This CDR3 comprises 15 residues. The CDR3 DNA follows: TGCGCCAGCAGCTTGGATCCGGGGAACAATCAGCCCCAGCATTTT. This translates into CASSLDPGNNQPQHF.

The chain joins TRBV5-4 to TRBJ2-6, with a weak D call TRBD2 (5 bases). V was pared by 2 bases and J by 6 bases, with 15 bases between. There are 16 residues in the CDR3. Germline V gene data show CDR1 as SGHNT and CDR2 as YYREEE (reference sequence). The CDR3 DNA reads as TGTGCCAGCAGCTTTGCAGGAGGCAAAACGGCCAACGTCCTGACTTTC. It codes for CASSFAGGKTANVLTF.

Note on this clone: The sample holds other DNA sequences that translate to the same CDR3. V usage is TRBV18 and J usage is TRBJ1-3; no clear D gene. Looked up from germline, CDR1 is KGHSH and CDR2 is LQKENI. V lost 6 bases to trimming and J lost 0 bases, with 6 bases between them. The CDR3 is 13 amino acids. The CDR3 sequence: CASSSDSGNTIYF. As DNA, the CDR3 is TGTGCCAGCTCTTCGGACTCTGGAAACACCATATATTTT.

J is TRBJ2-7 and V is TRBV28; 8 positions agree with TRBD2. The CDR3 spans 17 residues. Germline V gene sequence: CDR1 MDHEN, CDR2 SYDVKM. V shed 3 bases, J shed 0 bases, and the junction held 10 bases outside the gene matches. CDR3 region: CASSLGAGGPASYEQYF. The CDR3 nucleotides are TGTGCCAGCAGTTTGGGCGCGGGGGGTCCAGCCTCCTACGAGCAGTACTTC.

This chain connects TRBV5-1 to TRBJ2-5; 11 nucleotides align to TRBD1. V lost 6 bases to trimming and J lost 5 bases; unmatched junction nucleotides: 6. Per germline, CDR1 SGHRS and CDR2 YFSETQ. The CDR3 has 14 amino acids. This CDR3 reads CASTDGTGGETQYF. In DNA form, the CDR3 reads TGCGCCAGCACCGACGGGACAGGGGGTGAGACCCAGTACTTC.

The chain carries TRBV6-5 and TRBJ1-3; perhaps TRBD1 as D (5 bases). Trimming removed 5 bases from V and 1 base from J, with 12 bases in between. The CDR3 covers 15 residues. Germline V gene data show CDR1 as MNHEY and CDR2 as SVGAGI. The CDR3 DNA follows: TGTGCCAGCAGTCCCGGGGGGAAATCTGGAAACACCATATATTTT. Translated: CASSPGGKSGNTIYF.